This T cell receptor (beta chain) derives from a study of blood T cell repertoires in COVID-19. The method was immunoSEQ multiplex PCR; TCRdb's version includes in-frame clones alone and lacks a portion of them. The table shows approximately 230,000 clones, with approximately 82% occurring only once. The germline CDR1 and CDR2 sequences are SGHTA and FQGTGA. This CDR3 region has 15 residues. Trimming removed 5 bases from V and 6 bases from J, with 19 bases in between. Specimen: PBMCs or T cells enriched from blood (not recorded which). This chain joins TRBV7-3 and TRBJ1-1; a weak D match, TRBD1 (6 bases). The clonotype was recovered from a man between 35 and 55 years old who had recovered from COVID-19. Written as DNA, the CDR3 is TGTGCCAGCAGCACCGCTCCAGGGGAATGGGCTGAAGCTTTCTTT. Its protein is CASSTAPGEWAEAFF.